The 29 T cell receptor beta chains presented below share a single source sample, sequenced in a study of blood T cell repertoires in COVID-19. Produced via immunoSEQ multiplex PCR; TCRdb's table is partial and in-frame only. The data show more than 250,000 clones, about 90% seen once. Sequencing was performed on peripheral blood. The receptors here all came from a woman aged 25 to 39 who had recovered from COVID-19.

The chain employs TRBV10-3 and TRBJ2-3; 7 bases map to TRBD2. Germline-derived CDR1 and CDR2 are ENHRY and SYGVKD. The CDR3 sequence is 16 residues long. J gave up 3 bases and V 0 bases, and 6 bases lay outside the gene matches. As DNA, the CDR3 is TGTGCCATCAGTGAGTCGAAAACGGGGGGTACAGATACGCAGTATTTT. Amino acids: CAISESKTGGTDTQYF.

V usage is TRBV5-4 and J usage is TRBJ1-1; D is uncertain. V was trimmed by 1 base and J by 1 base, leaving 8 bases between them. The V gene's germline CDR1 is SGHNT and CDR2 YYREEE (reference sequence). The CDR3 totals 14 residues. DNA of the CDR3: TGTGCCAGCAGCTTGTTACTCGGGAACACTGAAGCTTTCTTT. Protein product: CASSLLLGNTEAFF. Drawing the rest from reference TRBV5-4 and TRBJ1-1, the complete variable domain is ETGVTQSPTHLIKTRGQQVTLRCSSQSGHNTVSWYQQALGQGPQFIFQYYREEENGRGNFPPRFSGLQFPNYSSELNVNALELDDSALYLCASSLLLGNTEAFFGQGTRLTVV.

The chain is built from TRBV11-2 and TRBJ2-1, with 8 nucleotides matching TRBD2. Germline CDR1 and CDR2: SGHAT and FQNNGV. The V segment lost 4 bases and the J segment 0 bases; nucleotides outside the gene matches: 5. The CDR3 consists of 16 residues. The CDR3 DNA reads TGTGCCAGCAGCTCAGTAGCGGGGAGCTCCTACAATGAGCAGTTCTTC. Its protein product is CASSSVAGSSYNEQFF.

The V and J genes are TRBV11-1 and TRBJ2-7; D gene uncertain. Germline-derived CDR1 and CDR2 are SGHAT and FQDESV (reference sequence). The CDR3 runs to 12 residues. V was clipped by 3 bases and J by 3 bases, with 6 bases between them. DNA of the CDR3: TGTGCCAGCAGCTTTACCTACTACGAGCAGTACTTC. The encoded protein is CASSFTYYEQYF.

This sequence joins TRBV7-9 and TRBJ2-3, with D possibly being TRBD2 (5 bases). CDR3 length: 18 amino acids. Germline V gives CDR1 SEHNR, CDR2 FQNEAQ (reference sequence). The V gene lost 5 bases and the J gene lost 2 bases, with 23 bases spanning the gap. In nucleotides, the CDR3 is TGTGCCAGCAGCAGCACGAGGGTCGCCTTTTTTCACACAGATACGCAGTATTTT. This translates into CASSSTRVAFFHTDTQYF.

There are a few counts of this clone. The chain couples TRBV7-6 to TRBJ2-2; D unresolved. The length of the CDR3 is 12 residues. Per the germline V gene, CDR1 is SGHVS and CDR2 is FNYEAQ. Trimming cost V 5 bases and J 5 bases, with 6 bases left between them. The CDR3 coding sequence is TGTGCCAGCAGCGCTAAGACCGGGGAGCTGTTTTTT. Protein: CASSAKTGELFF. Full variable domain (outside the CDR3, taken from reference TRBV7-6 and TRBJ2-2): GAGVSQSPRYKVTKRGQDVALRCDPISGHVSLYWYRQALGQGPEFLTYFNYEAQQDKSGLPNDRFSAERPEGSISTLTIQRTEQRDSAMYRCASSAKTGELFFGEGSRLTVL.

The chain joins TRBV6-5 to TRBJ2-7; D gene ambiguous. Germline CDR1 MNHEY, CDR2 SVGAGI. V was pared by 6 bases and J by 6 bases, with 15 bases between. The CDR3 has 13 residues. The CDR3 DNA reads TGTGCCAGCAGCTTAAGAGGTTTTCCCGAGCAGTACTTC. This encodes CASSLRGFPEQYF.

The chain links TRBV6-1 to TRBJ2-5, with a tentative D call TRBD1 (5 bases). This CDR3 is 14 amino acids long. The germline V and J ends were trimmed by 0 bases and 5 bases, with 10 bases remaining between them. Germline assignment: CDR1 MNHNS and CDR2 SASEGT. CDR3 loop: CASSEARQGETQYF. In nucleotides, the CDR3 is TGTGCCAGCAGTGAAGCGCGCCAGGGTGAGACCCAGTACTTC.

The CDR3 protein is CASAPQSNYGYTF. CDR3 nucleotides: TGTGCCAGCGCCCCACAGAGTAACTATGGCTACACCTTC. This rearrangement joins TRBV27 to TRBJ1-2; the D is unclear. CDR3 length: 13 amino acids. The germline CDR1 and CDR2 sequences are MNHEY and SMNVEV (reference sequence). V shed 8 bases and J shed 1 base, with 11 bases lying between them.

J is TRBJ2-1 and V is TRBV5-1; 14 bases are a match to TRBD2. The CDR3 has 18 residues. V was pared by 4 bases and J by 9 bases, with 15 bases of the junction left unmatched. Germline values: CDR1 SGHRS, CDR2 YFSETQ. CDR3 nucleotides: TGCGCCAGCAGCGCCGGACTAGCGGGAGGACGGGCCAGAGGTGAGCAGTTCTTC. Translating gives CASSAGLAGGRARGEQFF.

A word on this clone: The junction differs from germline at one of its ends, possibly a read error. The same CDR3 is also encoded by other DNA sequences in this sample. This chain joins TRBV19 and TRBJ2-7, with D maybe TRBD1 (5 bases). The germline V gene encodes CDR1 LNHDA and CDR2 SQIVND (reference sequence). The CDR3 has 13 residues. CDR3 loop: CASSLDSSYEQYF. In DNA, the CDR3 is TGTGCCAGTAGTTTAGACAGTTCCTACGAGCAGTACTTC.

V usage is TRBV11-2 and J usage is TRBJ2-1, with D hard to call. Deletions cut 4 bases from V and 4 bases from J, with 11 bases between. CDR1 and CDR2 (germline): SGHAT, FQNNGV. This CDR3 region has 14 residues. The CDR3 DNA is TGTGCCAGCAGCTCCCCAAACACATACAATGAGCAGTTCTTC. Protein: CASSSPNTYNEQFF.

The genes are TRBV29-1 and TRBJ1-1; 11 bases are a match to TRBD1. There are 13 residues in the CDR3. Germline V lookup: CDR1 SQVTM, CDR2 ANQGSEA. Trimming cost V 7 bases and J 3 bases; bases outside gene matches: 4. CDR3 sequence reads: CSGGTGGDTEAFF. CDR3 nucleotides: TGCAGCGGGGGGACAGGGGGAGACACTGAAGCTTTCTTT. Full variable domain (remainder filled in from reference TRBV29-1 and TRBJ1-1): SAVISQKPSRDICQRGTSLTIQCQVDSQVTMMFWYRQQPGQSLTLIATANQGSEATYESGFVIDKFPISRPNLTFSTLTVSNMSPEDSSIYLCSGGTGGDTEAFFGQGTRLTVV.

CDR3 region: CASSQDAPGGYGYTF. The CDR3 region has the DNA TGTGCCAGCAGCCAAGACGCCCCAGGGGGCTATGGCTACACCTTC. The chain joins TRBV14 to TRBJ1-2, with 7 bases aligning to TRBD1. The V gene end was trimmed by 0 bases and the J gene end by 4 bases; junction bases not matched to a gene: 5. There are 15 residues in the CDR3. CDR1 is SGHDN, CDR2 FVKESK, per germline.

This chain uses TRBV20-1 with TRBJ2-7; no firm D call. Between the trimmed V and J ends, which lost 7 bases and 5 bases, there was a span of 9 bases. The CDR3 is 10 residues long. The germline CDR1 and CDR2 sequences are DFQATT and SNEGSKA (reference sequence). CDR3 coding DNA: TGCAGTGGCGAGGAAAACGAGCAGTACTTC. Its protein product is CSGEENEQYF.

The chain joins TRBV28 to TRBJ2-5, with D possibly being TRBD2 (6 bases). The CDR3 spans 12 residues. V was cut by 6 bases and J by 5 bases, with 10 bases left in between. CDR1 MDHEN and CDR2 SYDVKM come from the germline V gene. The CDR3 DNA sequence: TGTGCCAGCAGGGGGGGTGGGGAGACCCAGTACTTC. Translation: CASRGGGETQYF. Drawing the rest from reference TRBV28 and TRBJ2-5, the complete variable domain is DVKVTQSSRYLVKRTGEKVFLECVQDMDHENMFWYRQDPGLGLRLIYFSYDVKMKEKGDIPEGYSVSREKKERFSLILESASTNQTSMYLCASRGGGETQYFGPGTRLLVL.

This sequence joins TRBV11-2 and TRBJ2-7, with D possibly TRBD2 on 5 matching bases. The CDR3 length is 14 residues. In germline, CDR1 is SGHAT, CDR2 FQNNGV. Trimming removed 1 base at V and 3 bases at J, with 10 bases between. CDR3 in amino acids: CASSLAWGDYEQYF. As DNA, the CDR3 is TGTGCCAGCAGCTTAGCCTGGGGAGACTACGAGCAGTACTTC.

The chain uses TRBV2 and TRBJ2-7; the match to TRBD1 covers 9 bases. V shed 6 bases and J 5 bases; nucleotides not matched to a gene: 8. The CDR3 loop spans 14 amino acids. The germline gives CDR1 SNHLY, CDR2 FYNNEI. CDR3 sequence: CASSPGTGGDEQYF. The CDR3 coding sequence is TGTGCCAGCAGCCCGGGAACAGGGGGCGACGAGCAGTACTTC.

V usage is TRBV11-2 and J usage is TRBJ2-7, with D maybe TRBD1 (5 bases). Germline V gives CDR1 SGHAT, CDR2 FQNNGV. The CDR3 is 14 amino acids. V lost 5 bases, J lost 3 bases, and 14 bases lay in between. For the CDR3, the DNA is TGTGCCAGCAGCCATCAGGGAAGTGGCTACGAGCAGTACTTC. The encoded protein is CASSHQGSGYEQYF.

The rearrangement uses TRBV25-1 and TRBJ2-1, with a possible D match to TRBD2 (6 bases). The CDR3 contains 15 residues. Germline V CDR1 and CDR2: MGHDK, SYGVNS. Trimming pared 6 bases from V and 1 base from J, leaving 13 bases between. CDR3 nucleotide sequence: TGTGCCAGCAGAGCGGGCGGTCCTTCCTACAATGAGCAGTTCTTC. Protein sequence: CASRAGGPSYNEQFF.

The rearrangement joins TRBV7-9 to TRBJ2-7; D unresolved. The CDR3 extends over 13 amino acids. V lost 1 base and J 0 bases, leaving 4 bases between the germline ends. CDR1 and CDR2 (germline): SEHNR, FQNEAQ (reference sequence). The CDR3 reads CASSLGPSYEQYF. The CDR3, as DNA: TGTGCCAGCAGCTTAGGGCCCTCCTACGAGCAGTACTTC.

The rearrangement links TRBV10-3 to TRBJ2-7; D is unclear. The CDR3 sequence is 15 residues long. Germline-derived CDR1 and CDR2 are ENHRY and SYGVKD. V shed 0 bases and J shed 2 bases, with 11 bases lying between them. The CDR3 region is CAISESAETTYEQYF. For the CDR3, the DNA is TGTGCCATCAGTGAGTCCGCGGAGACCACCTACGAGCAGTACTTC.

CDR3 in DNA: TGCGCCAGCAGCCAAGAGGGGCGGCGGGGGACTGAAGCTTTCTTT. It is translated as CASSQEGRRGTEAFF. The J gene is TRBJ1-1, the V gene TRBV4-1; maybe TRBD1 (5 bases). CDR1 MGHRA and CDR2 YSYEKL come from the germline V gene. Trimming took 0 bases from V and 5 from J, leaving 13 bases between them. There are 15 residues in the CDR3.

The CDR3 DNA reads as TGTGCCAGCAGCCCCGGGACAAAGTATGGCTACACCTTC. This sequence encodes CASSPGTKYGYTF. This chain links TRBV12-3 or TRBV12-4 with TRBJ1-2; possibly TRBD1 for D (6 bases). The germline V and J ends were trimmed by 6 bases and 5 bases, with 13 bases remaining between them. The CDR3 runs 13 residues.

The chain employs TRBV19 and TRBJ1-6; D perhaps matches TRBD1 (6 bases). Germline loops: CDR1 LNHDA, CDR2 SQIVND (reference sequence). V lost 5 bases and J 7 bases, leaving 15 bases between the germline ends. There are 15 residues in the CDR3. The CDR3 DNA sequence: TGTGCCAGTAGTCCGACGACAGGATGGAATTCACCCCTCCACTTT. This translates into CASSPTTGWNSPLHF.

The J gene is TRBJ1-1, the V gene TRBV24-1, with 7 bases lining up with TRBD1. Per the germline V gene, CDR1 is KGHDR and CDR2 is SFDVKD. V lost 3 bases and J lost 0; bases outside the gene matches: 6. The CDR3 runs 16 residues. This CDR3 is CATSDPTGDMNTEAFF. CDR3 DNA sequence: TGTGCCACCAGTGATCCTACAGGGGATATGAACACTGAAGCTTTCTTT.

This clone was recorded only once. The gene calls are TRBV3-1 (or the pseudogene TRBV3-2) and TRBJ1-6, with 7 bases matching TRBD1. This CDR3 comprises 16 residues. Germline V CDR1 and CDR2: LGHDT, YNNKEL (reference sequence). V lost 4 bases to trimming and J lost 1 base; unmatched junction nucleotides: 4. In nucleotides, the CDR3 is TGTGCCAGCAGCCGCAGACAGGGTTCCTATAATTCACCCCTCCACTTT. It specifies CASSRRQGSYNSPLHF.

The chain joins TRBV7-6 to TRBJ1-1; 9 bases match TRBD1. The CDR3 consists of 14 residues. The V segment lost 3 bases and the J segment 5 bases; nucleotides outside the gene matches: 4. Germline loops: CDR1 SGHVS, CDR2 FNYEAQ. CDR3 residues: CASSFGDRATEAFF. In DNA, the CDR3 is TGTGCCAGCAGCTTTGGGGACAGGGCGACTGAAGCTTTCTTT.

Only one count was recorded for this clone. The chain is built from TRBV3-1 (or the pseudogene TRBV3-2) and TRBJ1-1; D not certain. The length of the CDR3 is 16 residues. CDR1 is LGHDT and CDR2 is YNNKEL in the germline V gene (reference sequence). The ends were cut back, 4 bases at V and 4 bases at J, with 19 bases in the middle. In DNA, the CDR3 is TGTGCCAGCAGCCCCATCGGGTTGAGGCCCAGCACTGAAGCTTTCTTT. Its protein product is CASSPIGLRPSTEAFF.